This is a list of T cell receptor beta chains from one sample in a study of CD8+ T cells in alopecia areata. Only in-frame clones appear in the TCRdb table, and some are missing; sequencing was by immunoSEQ multiplex PCR. Of approximately 34,000 clones in the sample, less than 70% were seen once. Sequencing was done on a sample of NKG2D-high CD8+ T cells sorted from blood. Source of these receptors: a human donor with alopecia areata. CDR3s include the opening cysteine and the closing phenylalanine or tryptophan. A D gene is named only where the DNA matches it firmly. Size tells how often a clone was seen (once, few, many) or the class of an expanded clone, and some rows leave it out.

clone_size j_call v_call d_call cdr3_nt cdr3_aa
few TRBJ2-3 TRBV28 - TGTGCCAGCAGTTTAACGGTTAGCGGTCGCACAGATACGCAGTATTTT CASSLTVSGRTDTQYF
- TRBJ1-2 TRBV7-9 - TGTGCCAGCAGCCCCTACCTCCAAGGGCACTATGGCTACACCTTC CASSPYLQGHYGYTF
- TRBJ2-1 TRBV9 - TGTGCCAGCGCTCGAACTAGCACAGAAAGACTACAATATGAGCAGTTCTTC CASARTSTERLQYEQFF
- TRBJ2-5 TRBV27 - TGTGCCAGCAGTTTAGGAGAGACCCAGTACTTC CASSLGETQYF
few TRBJ1-3 TRBV7-9 - TGTGCCAGCAGTTACTCGGGGGTCCTCTCTGGAAACACCATATATTTT CASSYSGVLSGNTIYF
- TRBJ2-5 TRBV7-9 - TGCGCCAGCAGCCAAGATGTGGGGGAAGAGACCCAGTACTTC CASSQDVGEETQYF
few TRBJ2-2 TRBV2 - TGTGCCAGCAGTGCGGCCACTTCGTCCGGGGAGCTGTTTTTT CASSAATSSGELFF
- TRBJ1-1 TRBV19 - TGTGCCAGTAGTATCACCTCCAGGGGCGGGACTGAAGCTTTCTTT CASSITSRGGTEAFF
few TRBJ2-7 TRBV7-9 - TGTGCCAGCACAGACTGGGAGGATGAGCAGTACTTC CASTDWEDEQYF
- TRBJ2-1 TRBV29-1 - TGCAGCGTTGTAGGCGGCAGGGTGTTGAATGAGCAGTTCTTC CSVVGGRVLNEQFF
- TRBJ2-1 TRBV10-3 - TGTGCCATCAGTGAGTCGACCAGGGACGATGAGCAGTTCTTC CAISESTRDDEQFF
- TRBJ2-7 TRBV5-1 - TGCGCCAGCAGCTATGGACGGGACTACGAGCAGTACTTC CASSYGRDYEQYF
- TRBJ2-1 TRBV27 - TGTGCCAGCAGTTATCCGGCTGGGGCTTCCGAGCAGTTCTTC CASSYPAGASEQFF
- TRBJ2-5 TRBV28 - TGTGCCAGCAGTTTATTGGCCCAGATAAGGGAGACCCAGTACTTC CASSLLAQIRETQYF
- TRBJ1-1 TRBV27 - TGTGCCAGCAGCCCTGTAGGGGCCACTGAAGCTTTCTTT CASSPVGATEAFF
- TRBJ2-7 TRBV7-9 TRBD1 TGTGCCAGCAGCTCGATGATGACAGGGAGCGAGCAGTACTTC CASSSMMTGSEQYF
- TRBJ2-5 TRBV13 - TGTGCCAGCAGCTTCAAAGAGACCCAGTACTTC CASSFKETQYF
- TRBJ1-1 TRBV19 - TGTGCCAGTAGTATGGTTGGAGGAACTGAAGCTTTCTTT CASSMVGGTEAFF
- TRBJ2-6 TRBV13 - TGTGCCAGCAGCTCCTTTGGCTCTGGGGCCAACGTCCTGACTTTC CASSSFGSGANVLTF
- TRBJ2-7 TRBV28 - TGTGCCAGCAGCCAAGAGGACAGCCCCTACGAGCAGTACTTC CASSQEDSPYEQYF
- TRBJ1-2 TRBV6-5 - TGTGCCAGCGGGTACGGAGGCTATGGCTACACCTTC CASGYGGYGYTF
few TRBJ1-2 TRBV4-3 - TGCGCCAGCAGCCAAGATCGGGCGTACGAAAGCTATGGCTACACCTTC CASSQDRAYESYGYTF
once TRBJ2-3 TRBV7-8 TRBD1 TGTGCCAGCAGCACCTGGGACAGGTCTAGCACAGATACGCAGTATTTT CASSTWDRSSTDTQYF
- TRBJ1-6 TRBV6-5 - TGTGCCAGCAGTTTCTCAGGGGTTTACAATTCACCCCTCCACTTT CASSFSGVYNSPLHF
- TRBJ2-1 TRBV9 - TGTGCCAGCAGCGTTGAAGGGCAACCCTACAATGAGCAGTTCTTC CASSVEGQPYNEQFF
few TRBJ2-1 TRBV7-9 - TGTGCCAGCAGCTTAGTCACCAATAATGAGCAGTTCTTC CASSLVTNNEQFF
- TRBJ2-1 TRBV25-1 - TGTGCCAGCAGTCCCCTCGCCCCCTACAATGAGCAGTTCTTC CASSPLAPYNEQFF
- TRBJ2-5 TRBV18 - TGTGCCAGCTCACCAAACGAGTGGAGGGAGACCCAGTACTTC CASSPNEWRETQYF
once TRBJ1-1 TRBV4-1 - TGCGCCAGCAGCCAAGAACCGCAGGGGAGCACTGAAGCTTTCTTT CASSQEPQGSTEAFF
few TRBJ2-7 TRBV29-1 TRBD2 TGCAGCGTTGAAGACCTTGCTAGCGGAACCTACGAGCAGTACTTC CSVEDLASGTYEQYF
few TRBJ1-1 TRBV29-1 - TGCAGCGCGTACCCGGGATTGGACACTGAAGCTTTCTTT CSAYPGLDTEAFF
- TRBJ2-1 TRBV2 - TGTGCCAGCAGCCCTATCCCTCTCTCCTACAATGAGCAGTTCTTC CASSPIPLSYNEQFF
- TRBJ2-7 TRBV30 - TGTGCCTGGATGGCCACCTACGAGCAGTACTTC CAWMATYEQYF
- TRBJ2-2 TRBV7-2 - TGTGCCAGCAGTCCCTGGTCCGGGGAGCTGTTTTTT CASSPWSGELFF
- TRBJ2-1 TRBV5-5 - TGTGCCAGCAGCTTGTCTTGGGGGCTATCGGAGGGAGAGGACAATGAGCAGTTCTTC CASSLSWGLSEGEDNEQFF
- TRBJ2-1 TRBV9 - TGTGCCAGCAGCGTAGCTACAGTAGGGTCGGCCTACAATGAGCAGTTCTTC CASSVATVGSAYNEQFF
- TRBJ1-2 TRBV2 - TGTGCCAGCAGAGGGGTTGGCTACACCTTC CASRGVGYTF
- TRBJ2-7 TRBV28 TRBD2 TGTGCCACCACAGGGATGACCGGGACTAGCGGCCCCCAGGATCAGTACTTC CATTGMTGTSGPQDQYF
- TRBJ2-5 TRBV29-1 - TGCAGCTTCATTGGGTTCCTTGGGGAGACCCAGTACTTC CSFIGFLGETQYF
- TRBJ2-3 TRBV6-4 - TGTGCCAGCAGTGAGTCGGGCAGTGGGGCAGATACGCAGTATTTT CASSESGSGADTQYF
- TRBJ2-1 TRBV7-3 - TGTGCCAGCAGCCCATCGCCCCTACCTCGGAACAATGAGCAGTTCTTC CASSPSPLPRNNEQFF
- TRBJ1-1 TRBV7-9 TRBD1 TGTGCCAGCAGCTTAGCGACAGGGTTAATTGAAGCTTTCTTT CASSLATGLIEAFF
- TRBJ1-3 TRBV7-9 - TGTGCCAGCCAACAAGCGGTCTCTGGAAACACCATATATTTT CASQQAVSGNTIYF
- TRBJ2-7 TRBV2 TRBD2 TGTGCCTCCGCTCCGGGGGGCTACGAGCAGTACTTC CASAPGGYEQYF
- TRBJ2-5 TRBV5-1 - TGCGCCAGCAGCTTGGAAGACAGATCCCAAGAGACCCAGTACTTC CASSLEDRSQETQYF
few TRBJ2-1 TRBV6-5 - TGTGCCAGCAGTTATCCTCTGTCGAATGAGCAGTTCTTC CASSYPLSNEQFF
few TRBJ2-1 TRBV19 TRBD1 TGTGCCAGTAGTACTCAGGGGGCTGTATACAATGAGCAGTTCTTC CASSTQGAVYNEQFF
- TRBJ2-3 TRBV7-9 - TGTGCCAGCAGCTTAGATACAATGTTTAGTCCAGATACGCAGTATTTT CASSLDTMFSPDTQYF
- TRBJ2-1 TRBV4-3 - TGCGCCAGCAGCCAAGTAAACTACAATGAGCAGTTCTTC CASSQVNYNEQFF
few TRBJ2-2 TRBV4-1 - TGCGCCAGCGGGTACGGGGGCGCGGGTGCCGGGGAGCTGTTTTTT CASGYGGAGAGELFF
few TRBJ2-2 TRBV5-1 TRBD1 TGCGCCCGCCGGGACAGGGGGCTGCGGAGCACCGGGGAGCTGTTTTTT CARRDRGLRSTGELFF
- TRBJ1-1 TRBV5-1 - TGCGCCAGCAGGGCTACAGGAAACACTGAAGCTTTCTTT CASRATGNTEAFF